The 3 T cell receptor beta chains reported below all come from one sample, sequenced in a study of identical twins. TCRdb processed the 5' RACE reads anew with MiXCR; each CDR3 protein has one entry. The sample holds 350,000 or so distinct CDR3 sequences, roughly 10% seen once. The sample was naive T cells sorted from blood. Receptor source: a woman between 50 and 59 years old in good health.

The rearrangement links TRBV12-3 or TRBV12-4 to TRBJ1-2; 11 positions match TRBD1. The CDR3 is 14 residues long. V shed 6 bases and J 7 bases; nucleotides not matched to a gene: 7. CDR3 in amino acids: CASSPGQGAVGYTF. CDR3 sequence (DNA): TGTGCCAGCAGCCCAGGACAGGGGGCTGTTGGCTACACCTTC.

Many counts were recorded for this clonotype. The V and J genes are TRBV12-3 or TRBV12-4 and TRBJ2-1; a weak D match, TRBD1 (6 bases). CDR3 length equals 15 residues. V was pared by 2 bases and J by 6 bases, with 14 bases between. The CDR3 DNA sequence: TGTGCCAGCAGTTTAAGGGGGACGGTGTTCAATGAGCAGTTCTTC. Protein sequence: CASSLRGTVFNEQFF.

The chain recombines TRBV12-3 or TRBV12-4 with TRBJ1-5; D gene ambiguous. V was pared by 1 base and J by 1 base, with 11 bases between. The length of the CDR3 is 16 residues. The CDR3 DNA sequence: TGTGCCAGCAGTTTAGGGGCCAGAGAAAGCAATCAGCCCCAGCATTTT. Protein sequence: CASSLGARESNQPQHF.